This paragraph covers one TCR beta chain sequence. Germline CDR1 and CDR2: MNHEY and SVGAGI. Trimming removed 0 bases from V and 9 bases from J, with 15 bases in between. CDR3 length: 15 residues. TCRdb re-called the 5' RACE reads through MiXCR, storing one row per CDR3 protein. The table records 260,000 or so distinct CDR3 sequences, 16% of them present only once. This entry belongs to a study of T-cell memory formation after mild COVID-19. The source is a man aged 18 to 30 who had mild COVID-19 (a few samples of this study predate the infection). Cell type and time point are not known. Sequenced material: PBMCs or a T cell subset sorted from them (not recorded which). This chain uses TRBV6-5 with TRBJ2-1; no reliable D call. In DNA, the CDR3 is TGTGCCAGCAGTTACTCGAGACCCCAGTCTTTTGAGCAGTTCTTC. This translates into CASSYSRPQSFEQFF.